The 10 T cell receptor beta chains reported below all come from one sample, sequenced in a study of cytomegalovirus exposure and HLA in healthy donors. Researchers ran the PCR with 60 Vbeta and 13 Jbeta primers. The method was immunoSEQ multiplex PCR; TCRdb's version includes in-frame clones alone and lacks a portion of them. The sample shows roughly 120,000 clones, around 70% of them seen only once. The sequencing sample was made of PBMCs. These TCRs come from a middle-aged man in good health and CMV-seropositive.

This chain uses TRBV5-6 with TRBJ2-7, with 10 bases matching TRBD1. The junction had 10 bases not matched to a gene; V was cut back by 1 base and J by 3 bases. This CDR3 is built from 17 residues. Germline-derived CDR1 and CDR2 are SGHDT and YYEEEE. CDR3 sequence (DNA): TGTGCCAGCAGCTTGTCCTCGGGACAGGGGTGGGTCTACGAGCAGTACTTC. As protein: CASSLSSGQGWVYEQYF.

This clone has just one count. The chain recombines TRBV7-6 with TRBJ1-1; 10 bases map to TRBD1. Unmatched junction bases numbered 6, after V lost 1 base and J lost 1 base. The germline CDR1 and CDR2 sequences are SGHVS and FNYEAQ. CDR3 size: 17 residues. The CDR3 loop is CASSLGGGQGWNTEAFF. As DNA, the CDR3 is TGTGCCAGCAGCTTAGGTGGGGGACAGGGGTGGAACACTGAAGCTTTCTTT.

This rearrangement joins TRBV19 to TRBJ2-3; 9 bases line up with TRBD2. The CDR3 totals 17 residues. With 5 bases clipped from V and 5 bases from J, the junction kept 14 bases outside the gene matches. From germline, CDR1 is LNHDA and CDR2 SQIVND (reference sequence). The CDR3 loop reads CASSLRGGQRGVDTQYF. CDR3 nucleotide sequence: TGTGCCAGTAGTCTCAGAGGGGGCCAGCGGGGGGTAGATACGCAGTATTTT.

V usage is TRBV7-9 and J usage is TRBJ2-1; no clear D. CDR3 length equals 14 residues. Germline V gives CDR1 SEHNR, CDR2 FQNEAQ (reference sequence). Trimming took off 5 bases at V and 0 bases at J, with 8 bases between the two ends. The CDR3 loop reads CASSPLGSYNEQFF. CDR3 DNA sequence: TGTGCCAGCAGCCCCCTAGGCTCCTACAATGAGCAGTTCTTC.

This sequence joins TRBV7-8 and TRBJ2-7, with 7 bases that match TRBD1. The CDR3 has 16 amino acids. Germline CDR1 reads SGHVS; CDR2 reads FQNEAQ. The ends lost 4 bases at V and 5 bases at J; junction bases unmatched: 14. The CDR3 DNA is TGTGCCAGCAGCTACCGACAGGGAAGAGGAACAAACGAGCAGTACTTC. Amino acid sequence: CASSYRQGRGTNEQYF.

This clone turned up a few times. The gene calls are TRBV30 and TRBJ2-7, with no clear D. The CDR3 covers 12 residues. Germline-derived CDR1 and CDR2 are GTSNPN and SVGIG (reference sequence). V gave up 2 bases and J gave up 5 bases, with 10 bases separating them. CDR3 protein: CAWSPRVDEQYF. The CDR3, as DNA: TGTGCCTGGAGTCCCCGGGTTGACGAGCAGTACTTC.

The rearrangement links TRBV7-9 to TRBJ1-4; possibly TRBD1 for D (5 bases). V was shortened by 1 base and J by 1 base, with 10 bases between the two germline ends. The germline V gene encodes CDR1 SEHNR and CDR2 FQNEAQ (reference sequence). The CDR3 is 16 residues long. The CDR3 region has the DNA TGTGCCAGCAGCTTAGATCCTCAGGGAACTAATGAAAAACTGTTTTTT. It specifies CASSLDPQGTNEKLFF.

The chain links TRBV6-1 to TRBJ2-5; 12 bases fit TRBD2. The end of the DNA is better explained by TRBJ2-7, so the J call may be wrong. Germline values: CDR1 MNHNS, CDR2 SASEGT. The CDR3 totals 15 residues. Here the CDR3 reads CASSEGLAGAYEQYF. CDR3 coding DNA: TGTGCCAGCAGTGAAGGACTAGCGGGAGCCTACGAGCAGTACTTC.

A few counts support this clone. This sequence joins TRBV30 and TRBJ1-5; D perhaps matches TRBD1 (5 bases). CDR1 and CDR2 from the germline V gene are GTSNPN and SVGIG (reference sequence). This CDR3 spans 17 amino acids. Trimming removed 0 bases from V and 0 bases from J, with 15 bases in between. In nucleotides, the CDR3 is TGTGCCTGGAGTGTGTCCCGGGACTCGTATAGCAATCAGCCCCAGCATTTT. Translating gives CAWSVSRDSYSNQPQHF.

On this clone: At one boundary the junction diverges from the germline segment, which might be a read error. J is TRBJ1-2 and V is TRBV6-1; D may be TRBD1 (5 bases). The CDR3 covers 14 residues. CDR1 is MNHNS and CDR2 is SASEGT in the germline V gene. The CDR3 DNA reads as TGTGCCAGCAGTGTAACCTGGGGGGACTATGGCCACACCTTC. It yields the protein CASSVTWGDYGHTF.